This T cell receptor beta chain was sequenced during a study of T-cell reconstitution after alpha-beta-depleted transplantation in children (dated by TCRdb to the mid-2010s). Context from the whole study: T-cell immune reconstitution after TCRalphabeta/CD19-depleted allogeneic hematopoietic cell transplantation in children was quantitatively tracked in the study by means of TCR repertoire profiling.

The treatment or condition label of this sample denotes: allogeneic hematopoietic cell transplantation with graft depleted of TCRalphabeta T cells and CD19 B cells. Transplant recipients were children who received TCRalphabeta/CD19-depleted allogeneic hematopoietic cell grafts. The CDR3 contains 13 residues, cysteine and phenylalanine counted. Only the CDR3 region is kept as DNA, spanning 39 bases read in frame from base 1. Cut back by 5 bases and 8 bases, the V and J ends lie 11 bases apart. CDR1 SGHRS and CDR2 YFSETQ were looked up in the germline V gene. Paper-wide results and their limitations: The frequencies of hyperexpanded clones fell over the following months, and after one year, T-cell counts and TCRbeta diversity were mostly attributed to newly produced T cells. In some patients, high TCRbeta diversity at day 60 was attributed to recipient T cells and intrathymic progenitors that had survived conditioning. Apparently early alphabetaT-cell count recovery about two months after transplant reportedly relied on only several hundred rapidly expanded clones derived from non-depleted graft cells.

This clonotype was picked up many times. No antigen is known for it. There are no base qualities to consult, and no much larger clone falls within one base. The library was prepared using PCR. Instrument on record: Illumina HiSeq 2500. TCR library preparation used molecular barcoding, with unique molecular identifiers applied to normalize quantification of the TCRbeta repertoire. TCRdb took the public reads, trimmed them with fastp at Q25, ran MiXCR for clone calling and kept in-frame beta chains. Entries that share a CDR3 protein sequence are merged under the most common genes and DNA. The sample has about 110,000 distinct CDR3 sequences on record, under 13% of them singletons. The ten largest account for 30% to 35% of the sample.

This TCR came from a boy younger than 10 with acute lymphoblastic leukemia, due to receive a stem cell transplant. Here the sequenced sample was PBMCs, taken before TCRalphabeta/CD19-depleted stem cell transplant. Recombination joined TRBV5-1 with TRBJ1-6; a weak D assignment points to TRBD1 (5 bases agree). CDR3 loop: CASRPGPDSPLHF. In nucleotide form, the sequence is TGCGCCAGCAGGCCGGGGCCAGATTCACCCCTCCACTTT.